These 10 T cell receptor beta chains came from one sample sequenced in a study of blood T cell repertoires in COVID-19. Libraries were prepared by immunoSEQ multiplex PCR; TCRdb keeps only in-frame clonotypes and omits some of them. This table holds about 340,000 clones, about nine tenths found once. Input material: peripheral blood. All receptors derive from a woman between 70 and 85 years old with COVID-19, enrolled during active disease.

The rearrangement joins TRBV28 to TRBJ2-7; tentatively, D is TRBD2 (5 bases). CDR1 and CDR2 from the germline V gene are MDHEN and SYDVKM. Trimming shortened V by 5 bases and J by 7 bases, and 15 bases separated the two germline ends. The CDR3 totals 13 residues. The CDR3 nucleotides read TGTGCCAGCAGTCCGCCGACCCCGGGGGAGCAGTACTTC. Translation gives CASSPPTPGEQYF.

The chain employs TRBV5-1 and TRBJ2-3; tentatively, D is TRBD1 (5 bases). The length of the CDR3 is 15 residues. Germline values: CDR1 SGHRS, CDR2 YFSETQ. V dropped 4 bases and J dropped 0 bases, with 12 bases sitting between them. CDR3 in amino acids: CASSLDNPSTDTQYF. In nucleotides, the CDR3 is TGCGCCAGCAGCCTGGACAACCCTAGCACAGATACGCAGTATTTT.

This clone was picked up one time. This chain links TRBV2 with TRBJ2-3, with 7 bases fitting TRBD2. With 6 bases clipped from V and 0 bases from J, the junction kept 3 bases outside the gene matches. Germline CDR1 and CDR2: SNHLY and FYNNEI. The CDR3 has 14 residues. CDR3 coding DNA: TGTGCCAGCAGCCAACTAGCGAGCACAGATACGCAGTATTTT. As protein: CASSQLASTDTQYF.

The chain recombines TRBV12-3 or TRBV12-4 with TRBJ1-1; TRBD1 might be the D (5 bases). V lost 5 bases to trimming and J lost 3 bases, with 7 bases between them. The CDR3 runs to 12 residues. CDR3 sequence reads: CASSGAYTEAFF. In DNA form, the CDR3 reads TGTGCCAGCAGTGGGGCCTACACTGAAGCTTTCTTT.

The CDR3 spells CASETGRRYGYTF. CDR3 sequence (DNA): TGTGCCAGCGAGACAGGGCGACGATATGGCTACACCTTC. The genes are TRBV2 and TRBJ1-2; TRBD1 agrees at 7 bases. J was trimmed by 5 bases and V by 8 bases; bases with no gene match: 8. The CDR3 runs 13 residues. Germline-derived CDR1 and CDR2 are SNHLY and FYNNEI.

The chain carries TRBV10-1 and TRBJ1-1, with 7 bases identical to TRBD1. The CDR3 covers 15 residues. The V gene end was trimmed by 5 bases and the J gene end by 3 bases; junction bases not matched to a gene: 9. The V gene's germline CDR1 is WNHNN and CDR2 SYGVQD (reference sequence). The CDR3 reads CASSPGGGSDTEAFF. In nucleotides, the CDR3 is TGCGCCAGCAGTCCGGGAGGGGGCTCGGACACTGAAGCTTTCTTT.

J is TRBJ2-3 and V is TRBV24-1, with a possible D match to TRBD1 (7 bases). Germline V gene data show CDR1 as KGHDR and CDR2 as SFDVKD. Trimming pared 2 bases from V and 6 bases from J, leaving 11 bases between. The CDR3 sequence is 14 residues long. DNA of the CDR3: TGTGCCACCAGTGATTCTGCAGGGGGGGATACGCAGTATTTT. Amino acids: CATSDSAGGDTQYF.

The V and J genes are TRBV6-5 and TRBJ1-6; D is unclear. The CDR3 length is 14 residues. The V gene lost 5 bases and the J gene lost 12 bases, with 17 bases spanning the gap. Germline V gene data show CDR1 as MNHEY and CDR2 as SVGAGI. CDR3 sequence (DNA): TGTGCCAGCAGTAGGAGCATCGCCATGGGACCCCTCCACTTT. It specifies CASSRSIAMGPLHF.

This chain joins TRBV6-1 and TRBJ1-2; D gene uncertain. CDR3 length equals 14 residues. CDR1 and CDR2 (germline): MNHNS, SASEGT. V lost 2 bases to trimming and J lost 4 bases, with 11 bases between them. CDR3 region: CASSEYSPGYGYTF. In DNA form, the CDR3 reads TGTGCCAGCAGTGAATATTCCCCCGGCTATGGCTACACCTTC.

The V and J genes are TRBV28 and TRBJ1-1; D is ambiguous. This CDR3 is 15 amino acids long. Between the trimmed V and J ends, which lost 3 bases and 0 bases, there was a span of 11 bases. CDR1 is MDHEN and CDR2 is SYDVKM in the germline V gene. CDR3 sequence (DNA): TGTGCCAGCAGTTTCCCCTTGGGCATGAACACTGAAGCTTTCTTT. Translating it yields CASSFPLGMNTEAFF.